Below, 6 T cell receptor beta chains from the same sample are listed, as sequenced in a study of T-cell reconstitution after alpha-beta-depleted transplantation in children. It was with unique molecular identifiers that the TCRbeta library was prepared. TCRdb reprocessed the PCR reads via MiXCR and lists one record per CDR3 protein. The sample comprises about 980,000 distinct CDR3 sequences, roughly 29% of which are singletons, and about 28% rests with the top ten. The specimen was PBMCs, mostly from graft donor cells, collected 360 days after TCRalphabeta/CD19-depleted stem cell transplant. These receptors were obtained from a boy younger than two who had a stem cell transplant for SCID, so the T cells may come from the graft donor.

This clonotype was recorded a few times. V gene TRBV12-3 or TRBV12-4 combines with J gene TRBJ2-2; D uncertain. The V gene lost 1 base and the J gene lost 5 bases, with 11 bases spanning the gap. The CDR3 loop spans 15 amino acids. CDR3 sequence: CASSLEQWGTGELFF. The CDR3 DNA follows: TGTGCCAGCAGTTTAGAACAGTGGGGAACCGGGGAGCTGTTTTTT.

This chain joins TRBV15 and TRBJ2-1; 13 bases agree with TRBD2. The J segment lost 5 bases and the V segment lost 0 bases, leaving 10 bases of the junction unmatched. The CDR3 runs to 19 residues. CDR1 and CDR2 (germline): LNHNV, YYDKDF (reference sequence). CDR3 protein: CATSRDLSWGLAGHNEQFF. The CDR3 coding sequence is TGTGCCACCAGCAGAGATCTTTCATGGGGACTAGCGGGGCACAATGAGCAGTTCTTC. The full variable domain, completed using reference TRBV15 and TRBJ2-1, is DAMVIQNPRYQVTQFGKPVTLSCSQTLNHNVMYWYQQKSSQAPKLLFHYYDKDFNNEADTPDNFQSRRPNTSFCFLDIRSPGLGDTAMYLCATSRDLSWGLAGHNEQFFGPGTRLTVL.

The chain recombines TRBV20-1 with TRBJ2-1, with D tentatively TRBD1 (6 bases). The CDR3 has 15 amino acids. Trimming removed 0 bases at V and 6 bases at J, with 15 bases between. Germline values: CDR1 DFQATT, CDR2 SNEGSKA (reference sequence). CDR3 protein: CSARDWDTYANEQFF. The CDR3 DNA reads as TGCAGTGCTAGAGACTGGGACACCTACGCCAATGAGCAGTTCTTC.

The rearrangement uses TRBV28 and TRBJ2-7, with TRBD1 matching 8 bases. V dropped 9 bases and J dropped 2; count of bases not matched to a gene: 6. Germline CDR1 and CDR2: MDHEN and SYDVKM. This CDR3 has 13 residues. The CDR3 loop is CASGAGGPYEQYF. In DNA, the CDR3 is TGTGCCAGTGGGGCAGGGGGCCCCTACGAGCAGTACTTC.

This clonotype was seen more than once but under ten times. The chain combines TRBV28 with TRBJ2-1; a possible D gene is TRBD2 (7 bases). CDR3 length: 15 amino acids. CDR1 and CDR2 (germline): MDHEN, SYDVKM. The germline V and J ends were trimmed by 6 bases and 3 bases, with 15 bases remaining between them. In DNA form, the CDR3 reads TGTGCCAGCAGCCCGAGGCGGGGGCTCTACAATGAGCAGTTCTTC. It specifies CASSPRRGLYNEQFF.

The CDR3 nucleotides are TGCGCCAGCAGCCAAGATTTCGGGAACACTGAAGCTTTCTTT. Residues: CASSQDFGNTEAFF. This sequence joins TRBV4-3 and TRBJ1-1, with D uncertain. Germline CDR1 is LGHNA and CDR2 is YSLEER. The V end was cut by 0 bases, the J end by 1 base, with 6 bases between. The CDR3 length is 14 residues.